A single sample gave rise to the 22 T cell receptor beta chains below, sequenced in a study of shared clonotypes between healthy human individuals. It was CD45RO-negative cells, positively selected for CCR7, that made up naive CD8 cells, with terminally differentiated effector memory CD45RA+ cells excluded. The repertoire was sequenced with immunoSEQ multiplex PCR; TCRdb's copy has only in-frame clones and lacks some. Among fewer than 1 million clones listed, about 96% were seen once. Sequenced: naive CD8+ T cells sorted from blood. The receptors stem from a man aged 25 to 45 in good health.

The CDR3 spells CASSPEGLAGPWQFF. The CDR3 nucleotides are TGTGCCAGCTCACCAGAGGGACTAGCGGGCCCGTGGCAGTTCTTC. The chain carries TRBV18 and TRBJ2-1; 12 bases fit TRBD2. The CDR3 length is 15 residues. J gave up 12 bases and V 2 bases, and 8 bases lay outside the gene matches. The germline CDR1 and CDR2 sequences are KGHSH and LQKENI.

This chain links TRBV7-2 with TRBJ1-5; D is uncertain. Per the germline V gene, CDR1 is SGHTA and CDR2 is FQGNSA. The CDR3 length is 13 residues. Here the CDR3 DNA reads TGTTCTTCTGGGCAGGACCCCAATCAGCCCCAGCATTTT. Translation gives CSSGQDPNQPQHF.

This clone appeared once. The V and J genes are TRBV7-8 and TRBJ2-7; 11 nucleotides match TRBD2. With 0 bases clipped from V and 2 bases from J, the junction kept 15 bases outside the gene matches. Germline lookup yields CDR1 SGHVS and CDR2 FQNEAQ. CDR3 length: 20 amino acids. In DNA form, the CDR3 reads TGTGCCAGCAGCTTAGCTTCACTAGCGGGAGTTCCTGGGTCACCCTACGAGCAGTACTTC. Translation gives CASSLASLAGVPGSPYEQYF.

The chain is built from TRBV28 and TRBJ2-1; the match to TRBD2 covers 10 bases. V trimming: 10 bases; J trimming: 4 bases; junction bases outside the gene matches: 13. Germline V gene lookup returns CDR1 MDHEN and CDR2 SYDVKM. This CDR3 contains 16 residues. The CDR3 here is CATEPHASGGYNEQFF. The CDR3 DNA sequence: TGTGCCACCGAGCCCCACGCTAGCGGGGGATACAATGAGCAGTTCTTC.

A single count supports this clone. The chain is built from TRBV19 and TRBJ2-1; no reliable D call. Germline lookup yields CDR1 LNHDA and CDR2 SQIVND (reference sequence). This CDR3 is built from 13 residues. Trimming took off 4 bases at V and 3 bases at J, with 7 bases between the two ends. The CDR3 sequence is CASSRPNYNEQFF. Here the CDR3 DNA reads TGTGCCAGTAGTAGACCAAACTACAATGAGCAGTTCTTC.

The J gene is TRBJ2-3, the V gene TRBV9; D unresolved. The CDR3 runs to 14 residues. The germline gives CDR1 SGDLS, CDR2 YYNGEE. Trimming shortened V by 3 bases and J by 0 bases, and 8 bases separated the two germline ends. The CDR3 nucleotides read TGTGCCAGCAGCGACGGACGGAGCACAGATACGCAGTATTTT. Its protein product is CASSDGRSTDTQYF.

The chain carries TRBV19 and TRBJ2-7; D is uncertain. Germline loops: CDR1 LNHDA, CDR2 SQIVND (reference sequence). Trimming took 0 bases from V and 2 from J, leaving 2 bases between them. The CDR3 is 12 amino acids. The CDR3 DNA sequence: TGTGCCAGTAGTATAGATCCCTACGAGCAGTACTTC. Protein product: CASSIDPYEQYF.

This chain joins TRBV6-5 and TRBJ1-1, with D unclear. The CDR3 is 12 amino acids. The germline V gene encodes CDR1 MNHEY and CDR2 SVGAGI. Trimming left V 4 bases short and J 1 base short, with 4 bases between. The CDR3 reads CASSFGNTEAFF. In DNA, the CDR3 is TGTGCCAGCAGTTTTGGGAACACTGAAGCTTTCTTT.

The chain carries TRBV7-9 and TRBJ2-5; D may be TRBD1 (6 bases). The CDR3 totals 15 residues. From germline, CDR1 is SEHNR and CDR2 FQNEAQ (reference sequence). Trimming took 1 base from V and 1 from J, leaving 10 bases between them. This CDR3 is CASSLVMDSQETQYF. CDR3 nucleotides: TGTGCCAGCAGCTTAGTAATGGACAGCCAAGAGACCCAGTACTTC.

V is TRBV7-6 and J is TRBJ2-5; D is perhaps TRBD2 (6 bases). Germline lookup yields CDR1 SGHVS and CDR2 FNYEAQ. Between the trimmed V and J ends, which lost 1 base and 1 base, there was a span of 16 bases. CDR3 size: 17 residues. CDR3 in DNA: TGTGCCAGCAGCTTAGGGTTCGGGGGAGGACCCCAAGAGACCCAGTACTTC. Translated: CASSLGFGGGPQETQYF.

The chain couples TRBV7-8 to TRBJ2-7, with D hard to call. Germline V lookup: CDR1 SGHVS, CDR2 FQNEAQ. This CDR3 spans 13 amino acids. With 5 bases removed from V and 1 base from J, the gap between germline ends came to 9 bases. CDR3 in amino acids: CASSMGPSYEQYF. CDR3 nucleotides: TGTGCCAGCAGCATGGGCCCATCCTACGAGCAGTACTTC.

The chain recombines TRBV15 with TRBJ2-7; perhaps TRBD1 as D (5 bases). The CDR3 contains 14 residues. V was cut by 0 bases and J by 1 base, with 7 bases left in between. Germline V gives CDR1 LNHNV, CDR2 YYDKDF (reference sequence). The CDR3 loop reads CATSRESGSYEQYF. Written as DNA, the CDR3 is TGTGCCACCAGCAGAGAGTCAGGGTCCTACGAGCAGTACTTC. Full variable domain (rest looked up from reference TRBV15 and TRBJ2-7): DAMVIQNPRYQVTQFGKPVTLSCSQTLNHNVMYWYQQKSSQAPKLLFHYYDKDFNNEADTPDNFQSRRPNTSFCFLDIRSPGLGDTAMYLCATSRESGSYEQYFGPGTRLTVT.

This sequence joins TRBV4-1 and TRBJ2-5; D gene unclear. Germline V gene sequence: CDR1 MGHRA, CDR2 YSYEKL. The CDR3 loop spans 13 amino acids. Trimming took off 1 base at V and 4 bases at J, with 7 bases between the two ends. The DNA of the CDR3 is TGCGCCAGCAGCCAAGTACTAATAGAGACCCAGTACTTC. Translation: CASSQVLIETQYF.

The chain joins TRBV27 to TRBJ2-1; D gene uncertain. Germline CDR1 is MNHEY and CDR2 is SMNVEV (reference sequence). Trimming removed 3 bases from V and 4 bases from J, with 7 bases in between. This CDR3 region has 13 residues. The CDR3 is CASSLRKYNEQFF. The DNA of the CDR3 is TGTGCCAGCAGTTTGAGGAAATACAATGAGCAGTTCTTC.

This clone was observed once. V is TRBV23-1 and J is TRBJ2-2; 7 bases line up with TRBD1. TRBV23-1 falls under the ORF class, with uncertain function. J was trimmed by 6 bases and V by 4 bases; bases with no gene match: 17. There are 18 residues in the CDR3. CDR3 in DNA: TGCGCCAGCAGTCCTAGGGACAGACACCTAGTATTGTCCGGGGAGCTGTTTTTT. This encodes CASSPRDRHLVLSGELFF.

The gene calls are TRBV9 and TRBJ1-1, with D perhaps matching TRBD1 (5 bases). The V end lost 1 base, the J end lost 1 base, and 8 bases lay between the germline ends. Per germline, CDR1 SGDLS and CDR2 YYNGEE. The CDR3 spans 14 residues. CDR3 sequence reads: CASSVSQGNTEAFF. The CDR3 DNA reads as TGTGCCAGCAGCGTATCCCAGGGGAACACTGAAGCTTTCTTT.

The rearrangement joins TRBV27 to TRBJ1-1, with D possibly being TRBD1 (5 bases). Germline V gene data show CDR1 as MNHEY and CDR2 as SMNVEV (reference sequence). V was pared by 1 base and J by 6 bases, with 9 bases between. This CDR3 is 13 amino acids long. The CDR3 reads CASSLWQGAEAFF. In DNA, the CDR3 is TGTGCCAGCAGTTTATGGCAGGGCGCTGAAGCTTTCTTT.

J is TRBJ2-7 and V is TRBV5-4; 9 bases align to TRBD1. Per germline, CDR1 SGHNT and CDR2 YYREEE (reference sequence). The CDR3 consists of 15 residues. Germline trimming cut 2 bases from V and 2 bases from J; bases unmatched to any gene: 5. As DNA, the CDR3 is TGTGCCAGCAGCTTCCCCGGGACAGGGACCTACGAGCAGTACTTC. Its protein product is CASSFPGTGTYEQYF. Combining the CDR3 with reference TRBV5-4 and TRBJ2-7 gives the whole variable domain ETGVTQSPTHLIKTRGQQVTLRCSSQSGHNTVSWYQQALGQGPQFIFQYYREEENGRGNFPPRFSGLQFPNYSSELNVNALELDDSALYLCASSFPGTGTYEQYFGPGTRLTVT.

V gene TRBV27 combines with J gene TRBJ2-3, with D possibly TRBD1 on 5 matching bases. This CDR3 contains 14 residues. V lost 7 bases and J lost 1, with 12 bases in between. Germline values: CDR1 MNHEY, CDR2 SMNVEV (reference sequence). CDR3 DNA: TGTGCCAGCATGATGGCAGGGCGCACAGATACGCAGTATTTT. Translation gives CASMMAGRTDTQYF.

The chain uses TRBV6-5 and TRBJ2-7; a weak D match, TRBD1 (6 bases). This CDR3 has 14 amino acids. Germline V lookup: CDR1 MNHEY, CDR2 SVGAGI. The V end was cut by 5 bases, the J end by 5 bases, with 16 bases between. The CDR3 DNA reads as TGTGCCAGCAGTGGGGCCGGGACAACCCACGAGCAGTACTTC. It specifies CASSGAGTTHEQYF.

The chain recombines TRBV27 with TRBJ2-1, with 7 bases aligning to TRBD2. The V segment lost 4 bases and the J segment 2 bases; nucleotides outside the gene matches: 8. The CDR3 has 16 residues. CDR1 is MNHEY, CDR2 SMNVEV, per germline (reference sequence). CDR3 DNA sequence: TGTGCCAGCAGTTATGGAGGGAGGGCCGCCTACAATGAGCAGTTCTTC. It yields the protein CASSYGGRAAYNEQFF.

The chain carries TRBV9 and TRBJ1-5, with 8 bases that match TRBD1. V was pared by 3 bases and J by 3 bases, with 2 bases of the junction left unmatched. Germline lookup yields CDR1 SGDLS and CDR2 YYNGEE. The CDR3 extends over 14 amino acids. In DNA, the CDR3 is TGTGCCAGCAGCGAGACAGGGGTCAATCAGCCCCAGCATTTT. Translation gives CASSETGVNQPQHF.